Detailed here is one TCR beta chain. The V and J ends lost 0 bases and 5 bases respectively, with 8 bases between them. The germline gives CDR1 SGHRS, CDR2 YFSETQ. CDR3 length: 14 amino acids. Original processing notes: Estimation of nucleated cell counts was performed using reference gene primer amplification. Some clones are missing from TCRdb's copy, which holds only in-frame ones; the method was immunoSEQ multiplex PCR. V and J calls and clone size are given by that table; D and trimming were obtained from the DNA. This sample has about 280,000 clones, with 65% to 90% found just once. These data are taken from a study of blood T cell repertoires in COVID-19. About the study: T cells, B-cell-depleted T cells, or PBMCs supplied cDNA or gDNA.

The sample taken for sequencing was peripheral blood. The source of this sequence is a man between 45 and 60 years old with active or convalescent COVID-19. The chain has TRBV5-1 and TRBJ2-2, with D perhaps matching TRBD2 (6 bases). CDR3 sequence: CASSLAGGTGELFF. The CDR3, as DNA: TGCGCCAGCAGCTTGGCCGGGGGAACCGGGGAGCTGTTTTTT.